Described below is a single TCR beta chain sequence and its context. The target of this receptor is not known. No much larger clone exists at a distance of one base, and base qualities are not known. This record comes from a study of OX40 agonist ivuxolimab in advanced cancers. With respect to the entire study: Ivuxolimab, which targeted the costimulatory receptor OX40 (CD134), was an agonistic, fully human IgG2 monoclonal antibody. Intravenous ivuxolimab was administered to patients every 2 weeks at six dose levels: 0.01, 0.1, 0.3, 1.5, 3 and 10 mg/kg. Of the approximately 53 patients in dose escalation, some 20 had hepatocellular carcinoma, about 15 had melanoma, 9 had renal cell carcinoma and 9 had head and neck cancer. In the dose-escalation cohort, about four fifths of patients were male, and the mean age was approximately 60 years with a range of about 23 to 79. Prior anti-PD-1, anti-PD-L1 or anti-CTLA-4 therapy was permitted, and about two fifths of dose-escalation patients had received checkpoint inhibitors. Partial responses occurred in three dose-escalation patients: two with cutaneous melanoma and one with hepatocellular carcinoma. Peripheral TCRbeta sequencing was intended to test whether TCR sequence diversity was altered and clonal T-cell expansion was caused by ivuxolimab. The paper covers the monotherapy dose-escalation part of the phase I ivuxolimab trial, which included N of about 50 patients.

What the work shows at the level of the full study, not this receptor alone: After ivuxolimab, more expanded clones were found on average in CD8+ T cells than in CD4+ T cells. Partial responders in the 0.1-3.0 mg/kg groups had among the lowest normalized peripheral clonal expansion, especially among CD8+ T cells. Low levels of normalized T-cell clonal expansion were also shown by some nonresponding patients. Clonal expansion of both CD4+ and CD8+ blood T cells was observed from baseline to week 6 at doses 0.1 to 3.0 mg/kg. The antigen specificity of the clonally expanded peripheral T cells was not determined.

Patients with a history of autoimmune disease or receiving systemic immunosuppression were excluded from the trial. Peripheral blood for TCR sequencing was drawn from every dose cohort at baseline, at cycle 4 day 1 and at cycle 7 day 1. Samples were obtained from an open-label, multicenter, first-in-human phase I dose-escalation trial of ivuxolimab. The trial enrolled adults with locally advanced or metastatic head and neck squamous cell, hepatocellular, melanoma or renal cell carcinoma. Before TCR sequencing, CD4+ T cells and CD8+ T cells were sorted from peripheral blood as separate populations. To sequence the TCRbeta CDR3 region, genomic DNA was isolated from the sorted cells. TCRbeta CDR3 regions were sequenced using the immunoSEQ Assay. In its TCRdb copy, this immuneACCESS table keeps in-frame sequences only and misses some clones. Where compared with another copy, unresolved V genes explain less than half of these, and the others have no known cause. A total of approximately 35,000 clones appear in this sample, approximately 89% of them only once. More than 35% of the sample is taken by the ten largest.

V loses 6 bases of germline sequence and J loses 4 bases, and the interval between the two ends is 7 bases. Per the germline V gene, WSHSY is the CDR1 and SAAADI is the CDR2. Counted from cysteine to phenylalanine, this CDR3 has 12 amino acids. The CDR3 DNA has 36 bases and is translated from base 1. The V and J segments used are TRBV10-2 and TRBJ2-1; a confident D gene designation cannot be given. The sequencing here drew on CD4+ or CD8+ T cells sorted from blood, taken in a trial of the OX40 agonist ivuxolimab. The sequence derives from an adult with an advanced solid tumor such as melanoma, head and neck, liver or kidney cancer. The DNA is as follows: TGCGCCAGCAGAGATGGGTACAATGAGCAGTTCTTC. Its translation reads: CASRDGYNEQFF.